This T cell receptor beta chain stems from a study of blood T cell repertoires in COVID-19. Assay: immunoSEQ multiplex PCR; the TCRdb copy retains only in-frame clones and omits some. The sample contains around 80,000 clones, 70% to 85% of which appear only once. This clone was seen a single time. J lost 7 bases, V lost 0 bases, and 3 bases had no gene match. The germline V gene encodes CDR1 SGHRS and CDR2 YFSETQ. The CDR3 is made up of 14 amino acids. J is TRBJ1-3 and V is TRBV5-1, with TRBD1 identical over 8 bases. The sequenced sample consisted of peripheral blood. This clonotype originated in a man in his forties or fifties with active or convalescent COVID-19. In DNA, the CDR3 is TGCGCCAGCAGCTTGGGACAGGGGAGGAACACCATATATTTT. It translates to CASSLGQGRNTIYF.